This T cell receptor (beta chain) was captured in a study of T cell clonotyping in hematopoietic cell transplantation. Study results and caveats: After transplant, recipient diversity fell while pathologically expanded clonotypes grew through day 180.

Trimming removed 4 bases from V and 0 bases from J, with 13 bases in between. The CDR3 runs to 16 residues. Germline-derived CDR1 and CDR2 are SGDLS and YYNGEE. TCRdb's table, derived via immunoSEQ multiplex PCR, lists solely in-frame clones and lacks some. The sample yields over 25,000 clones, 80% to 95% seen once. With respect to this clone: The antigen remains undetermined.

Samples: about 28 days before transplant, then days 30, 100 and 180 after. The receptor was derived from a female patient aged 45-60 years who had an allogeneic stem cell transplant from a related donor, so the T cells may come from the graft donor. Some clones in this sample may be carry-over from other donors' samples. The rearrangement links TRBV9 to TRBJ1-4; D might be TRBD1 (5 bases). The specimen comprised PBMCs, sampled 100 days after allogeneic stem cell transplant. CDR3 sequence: CASSPSGRATNEKLFF. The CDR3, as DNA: TGTGCCAGCAGCCCGTCAGGGCGTGCAACTAATGAAAAACTGTTTTTT.